This T cell receptor beta chain was recorded in a study of vaccination effects on CD4 cells after COVID-19. Points from the study as a whole: After vaccination of healthy people, only 1 of 255 vaccine-induced clones cross-reacted with common cold coronaviruses.

Libraries were prepared by immunoSEQ multiplex PCR; TCRdb keeps only in-frame clonotypes and omits some of them. The sample carries about 41,000 clones, around 77% recorded once. The CDR3 totals 16 residues. Germline V lookup: CDR1 SGHRS, CDR2 YFSETQ. J lost 6 bases, V lost 4 bases, and 10 bases had no gene match. Sequencing in the ViraFEST assay came after antigen-specific CD4+ T cells had been expanded with viral peptide pools, which were used to stimulate PBMC. Isolating CD4+ T cells followed approximately ten days of culture. Nobody among the vaccine recipients had prior SARS-CoV-2 infection (nucleocapsid antibodies were negative). Points on this clone: The antigen is undetermined.

The sequences come from CD4+ T cells from PBMCs cultured with HCoV-NL63 spike peptides, collected before COVID-19 vaccination. The receptor's source is a human donor who received a COVID-19 vaccine. V usage is TRBV5-1 and J usage is TRBJ2-3; TRBD2 matches 11 bases. The CDR3 spells CASSLVLAGAADTQYF. The CDR3 coding sequence is TGCGCCAGCAGCCTGGTACTAGCGGGGGCCGCGGATACGCAGTATTTT.